Following are 29 T cell receptor beta chains from one sample sequenced in a study of PD-1 blockade in classical Hodgkin lymphoma. The sample's time point: cycle 4 day 1 (C4D1), after less than seven weeks of nivolumab. Each patient experienced a relapse that followed autologous stem cell transplantation, and brentuximab vedotin exposure varied. Using immunoSEQ multiplex PCR, the repertoire was profiled, and TCRdb retains in-frame clones only, with some absent. The data contain some 93,000 clones, about three quarters of them singletons. This specimen consisted of peripheral blood mononuclear cells (PBMCs), obtained before the fourth cycle of nivolumab. The receptors originated from a human donor with classical Hodgkin lymphoma.

The chain uses TRBV7-4 and TRBJ2-7; tentatively, D is TRBD1 (6 bases). V was pared by 5 bases and J by 2 bases, with 22 bases between. This CDR3 is built from 17 residues. Germline V gene data show CDR1 as SGHVT and CDR2 as SQSDAQ. The CDR3 DNA sequence: TGTGCCAGCAGCCGGACAGCGCCAGGATGCCTTGCCTACGAGCAGTACTTC. This translates into CASSRTAPGCLAYEQYF. The full variable domain, rest sourced from reference TRBV7-4 and TRBJ2-7, is GAGVSQSPRYKVAKRGRDVALRCDSISGHVTLYWYRQTLGQGSEVLTYSQSDAQRDKSGRPSGRFSAERPERSVSTLKIQRTEQGDSAVYLCASSRTAPGCLAYEQYFGPGTRLTVT.

This chain uses TRBV18 with TRBJ1-1; 7 nucleotides agree with TRBD1. CDR1 and CDR2 (germline): KGHSH, LQKENI. The CDR3 contains 16 residues. V lost 3 bases to trimming and J lost 1 base; unmatched junction nucleotides: 8. CDR3 region: CASSPRRTGENTEAFF. The CDR3 nucleotides are TGTGCCAGCTCACCTCGGAGGACAGGAGAGAACACTGAAGCTTTCTTT.

This clone has only one observation. V and J are TRBV7-6 and TRBJ1-5; D might be TRBD1 (6 bases). This CDR3 has 15 residues. Trimming took 8 bases from V and 4 from J, leaving 18 bases between them. From germline, CDR1 is SGHVS and CDR2 FNYEAQ. The CDR3: CASAPMAGANQPQHF. In nucleotides, the CDR3 is TGTGCCAGCGCCCCGATGGCAGGGGCAAATCAGCCCCAGCATTTT.

This clone came up a few times. J is TRBJ1-2 and V is TRBV18; 7 positions agree with TRBD1. CDR1 KGHSH and CDR2 LQKENI come from the germline V gene. This CDR3 is built from 14 residues. The trim removed 5 bases at V and 4 bases at J, leaving 7 bases unmatched. CDR3: CASSLTGESYGYTF. The CDR3 region has the DNA TGTGCCAGCTCATTAACAGGGGAAAGCTATGGCTACACCTTC.

V is TRBV6-6 and J is TRBJ2-7, with TRBD2 matching 7 bases. Germline-derived CDR1 and CDR2 are MNHNY and SVGAGI (reference sequence). The V segment lost 6 bases and the J segment 2 bases; nucleotides outside the gene matches: 10. CDR3 size: 15 residues. DNA of the CDR3: TGTGCCAGCAGCGTCACGGGGGGAGGTACCTACGAGCAGTACTTC. Translating gives CASSVTGGGTYEQYF.

The chain links TRBV7-9 to TRBJ1-5; D perhaps matches TRBD1 (5 bases). The CDR3 contains 14 residues. CDR1 SEHNR and CDR2 FQNEAQ come from the germline V gene (reference sequence). Trimming removed 1 base at V and 8 bases at J, with 12 bases between. This chain's CDR3 is CASSLGRAQEPQHF. DNA of the CDR3: TGTGCCAGCAGCTTAGGCAGGGCCCAGGAGCCCCAGCATTTT.

This chain connects TRBV9 to TRBJ2-1; no firm D call. The V gene lost 6 bases and the J gene lost 6 bases, with 10 bases spanning the gap. Per the germline V gene, CDR1 is SGDLS and CDR2 is YYNGEE. The CDR3 consists of 12 residues. DNA of the CDR3: TGTGCCAGCAAAGGTGGATCCAATGAGCAGTTCTTC. Translated, it gives CASKGGSNEQFF.

The V and J genes are TRBV25-1 and TRBJ1-5, with D perhaps matching TRBD1 (5 bases). Trimming left V 1 base short and J 6 bases short, with 10 bases between. The CDR3 is made up of 14 amino acids. The germline gives CDR1 MGHDK, CDR2 SYGVNS. CDR3 nucleotide sequence: TGTGCCAGCAGTGAATCGGGAGGGACTCAGCCCCAGCATTTT. Encoded protein: CASSESGGTQPQHF.

The rearrangement joins TRBV27 to TRBJ2-1; 10 bases map to TRBD2. There are 16 residues in the CDR3. Trimming removed 8 bases from V and 3 bases from J; junction bases left unmatched: 10. Germline lookup yields CDR1 MNHEY and CDR2 SMNVEV (reference sequence). The CDR3 region has the DNA TGTGCCAGCCAAATAGATCCTAGCGGGGGCTACAATGAGCAGTTCTTC. This gives the protein CASQIDPSGGYNEQFF.

The J gene is TRBJ1-2, the V gene TRBV5-1; D unresolved. Germline assignment: CDR1 SGHRS and CDR2 YFSETQ. This CDR3 has 13 residues. The germline V and J ends were trimmed by 0 bases and 5 bases, with 8 bases remaining between them. CDR3 nucleotides: TGCGCCAGCAGCTTGGGCATGGGGTATGGCTACACCTTC. The encoded protein is CASSLGMGYGYTF. The whole variable domain, remainder taken from reference TRBV5-1 and TRBJ1-2, is KAGVTQTPRYLIKTRGQQVTLSCSPISGHRSVSWYQQTPGQGLQFLFEYFSETQRNKGNFPGRFSGRQFSNSRSEMNVSTLELGDSALYLCASSLGMGYGYTFGSGTRLTVV.

This chain connects TRBV4-3 to TRBJ2-2, with 7 nucleotides matching TRBD1. Germline CDR1 reads LGHNA; CDR2 reads YSLEER. Trimming at V came to 1 base and at J to 6 bases, leaving 8 bases not matched to a gene. The CDR3 totals 16 residues. As DNA, the CDR3 is TGCGCCAGCAGCCAAGGGGGAGACAGGGTGGCCGGGGAGCTGTTTTTT. Translated, it gives CASSQGGDRVAGELFF.

V usage is TRBV27 and J usage is TRBJ1-1; 8 nucleotides agree with TRBD1. Germline V gives CDR1 MNHEY, CDR2 SMNVEV (reference sequence). CDR3 length equals 16 residues. V shed 4 bases, J shed 10 bases, and the junction held 17 bases outside the gene matches. The CDR3 region is CASSWARAGGSQGAFF. The CDR3, as DNA: TGTGCCAGCAGTTGGGCTAGGGCAGGGGGCTCCCAGGGAGCTTTCTTT.

This clone showed up just once. This chain uses TRBV10-3 with TRBJ2-5; TRBD2 aligns across 11 bases. In germline, CDR1 is ENHRY, CDR2 SYGVKD. The V gene end was trimmed by 0 bases and the J gene end by 3 bases; junction bases not matched to a gene: 3. CDR3 length: 16 amino acids. The CDR3 loop is CAISESGTSGEETQYF. The CDR3 nucleotides read TGTGCCATCAGTGAGTCTGGGACTAGCGGAGAAGAGACCCAGTACTTC.

This clone is a singleton in its sample. This chain joins TRBV7-2 and TRBJ2-5; a possible D gene is TRBD2 (6 bases). The germline V gene has CDR1 SGHTA and CDR2 FQGNSA. V shed 1 base and J shed 1 base, with 7 bases lying between them. This CDR3 comprises 14 residues. The CDR3 region is CASSLVRGQETQYF. The DNA for the CDR3 is TGTGCCAGCAGCTTAGTGCGGGGCCAAGAGACCCAGTACTTC. The full variable domain, its missing parts supplied by reference TRBV7-2 and TRBJ2-5, is GAGVSQSPSNKVTEKGKDVELRCDPISGHTALYWYRQSLGQGLEFLIYFQGNSAPDKSGLPSDRFSAERTGGSVSTLTIQRTQQEDSAVYLCASSLVRGQETQYFGPGTRLLVL.

The chain carries TRBV7-9 and TRBJ2-7; TRBD1 matches 7 bases. The CDR3 consists of 13 residues. With V trimmed by 2 bases and J by 3 bases, 1 base remained unmatched. Germline V gene data show CDR1 as SEHNR and CDR2 as FQNEAQ (reference sequence). This CDR3 is CASSLNRGYEQYF. The CDR3, as DNA: TGTGCCAGCAGCTTAAACAGGGGCTACGAGCAGTACTTC. Looking up the rest from reference TRBV7-9 and TRBJ2-7 gives the full variable domain: DTGVSQNPRHKITKRGQNVTFRCDPISEHNRLYWYRQTLGQGPEFLTYFQNEAQLEKSRLLSDRFSAERPKGSFSTLEIQRTEQGDSAMYLCASSLNRGYEQYFGPGTRLTVT.

This clone was detected once. The chain joins TRBV7-2 to TRBJ1-2, with TRBD1 identical over 9 bases. In germline, CDR1 is SGHTA, CDR2 FQGNSA. The length of the CDR3 is 14 residues. V was pared by 8 bases and J by 4 bases, with 8 bases of the junction left unmatched. CDR3 protein: CASGPDRGFYGYTF. The CDR3 DNA is TGTGCCAGCGGGCCGGACAGGGGATTCTATGGCTACACCTTC. Complete variable domain (other parts from reference TRBV7-2 and TRBJ1-2): GAGVSQSPSNKVTEKGKDVELRCDPISGHTALYWYRQSLGQGLEFLIYFQGNSAPDKSGLPSDRFSAERTGGSVSTLTIQRTQQEDSAVYLCASGPDRGFYGYTFGSGTRLTVV.

J is TRBJ2-1 and V is TRBV5-1, with 11 bases identical to TRBD2. The ends lost 3 bases at V and 5 bases at J; junction bases unmatched: 1. The CDR3 covers 14 residues. The germline V gene encodes CDR1 SGHRS and CDR2 YFSETQ. CDR3 nucleotide sequence: TGCGCCAGCAGCTCGGGACTAGCGGACAATGAGCAGTTCTTC. Its protein product is CASSSGLADNEQFF. Full variable domain (remainder filled in from reference TRBV5-1 and TRBJ2-1): KAGVTQTPRYLIKTRGQQVTLSCSPISGHRSVSWYQQTPGQGLQFLFEYFSETQRNKGNFPGRFSGRQFSNSRSEMNVSTLELGDSALYLCASSSGLADNEQFFGPGTRLTVL.

V and J are TRBV18 and TRBJ2-1; 11 bases map to TRBD2. Germline-derived CDR1 and CDR2 are KGHSH and LQKENI. The J segment lost 4 bases and the V segment lost 4 bases, leaving 3 bases of the junction unmatched. CDR3 length equals 15 residues. CDR3: CASSLLAGVYNEQFF. Here the CDR3 DNA reads TGTGCCAGCTCACTACTAGCGGGAGTTTACAATGAGCAGTTCTTC.

The chain has TRBV9 and TRBJ2-5; D gene unclear. The germline V gene encodes CDR1 SGDLS and CDR2 YYNGEE. The V and J ends lost 3 bases and 1 base respectively, with 10 bases between them. The CDR3 is 14 amino acids. This CDR3 reads CASSAGATQETQYF. The CDR3, as DNA: TGTGCCAGCAGCGCCGGTGCCACCCAAGAGACCCAGTACTTC.

The chain carries TRBV5-1 and TRBJ2-7, with D perhaps matching TRBD2 (6 bases). The CDR3 is 13 amino acids. Germline values: CDR1 SGHRS, CDR2 YFSETQ. The V end was cut by 0 bases, the J end by 4 bases, with 8 bases between. The CDR3 region is CASSLDRGYEQYF. In DNA, the CDR3 is TGCGCCAGCAGCTTGGATCGGGGGTACGAGCAGTACTTC. The variable domain in full, with the rest retrieved from reference TRBV5-1 and TRBJ2-7, is KAGVTQTPRYLIKTRGQQVTLSCSPISGHRSVSWYQQTPGQGLQFLFEYFSETQRNKGNFPGRFSGRQFSNSRSEMNVSTLELGDSALYLCASSLDRGYEQYFGPGTRLTVT.

The chain employs TRBV27 and TRBJ1-4; TRBD1 matches at 10 bases. The CDR3 spans 14 residues. Trimming took 7 bases from V and 6 from J; bases not matched to a gene: 5. The V gene's germline CDR1 is MNHEY and CDR2 SMNVEV (reference sequence). CDR3 residues: CASTLTGGDEKLFF. CDR3 coding DNA: TGTGCCAGCACCCTGACAGGGGGCGATGAAAAACTGTTTTTT.

CDR3: CAISDSTDTQYF. CDR3 bases: TGTGCCATCAGCGATAGCACAGATACGCAGTATTTT. The chain uses TRBV10-3 and TRBJ2-3; D uncertain. Looked up from germline, CDR1 is ENHRY and CDR2 is SYGVKD. This CDR3 has 12 amino acids. V gave up 6 bases and J gave up 0 bases, with 4 bases separating them.

This sequence joins TRBV28 and TRBJ2-3; D is perhaps TRBD1 or TRBD2 (5 bases each). This CDR3 has 15 residues. Germline CDR1 and CDR2: MDHEN and SYDVKM. The V end lost 2 bases, the J end lost 5 bases, and 14 bases lay between the germline ends. CDR3: CASSLALGTGDTQYF. CDR3 coding DNA: TGTGCCAGCAGTTTAGCGCTGGGGACGGGAGATACGCAGTATTTT.

The V and J genes are TRBV5-5 and TRBJ2-7; D is unresolved. Germline CDR1 and CDR2: SGHKS and YYEKEE (reference sequence). This CDR3 has 12 residues. V gave up 1 base and J gave up 6 bases, with 8 bases separating them. CDR3 protein: CASSLSSGEQYF. The CDR3 DNA reads TGTGCCAGCAGCTTGTCCTCGGGCGAGCAGTACTTC. Based on the CDR3 plus reference TRBV5-5 and TRBJ2-7, the full variable domain is DAGVTQSPTHLIKTRGQQVTLRCSPISGHKSVSWYQQVLGQGPQFIFQYYEKEERGRGNFPDRFSARQFPNYSSELNVNALLLGDSALYLCASSLSSGEQYFGPGTRLTVT.

This rearrangement joins TRBV11-3 to TRBJ2-1; TRBD2 agrees at 10 bases. CDR3 length: 15 amino acids. V gave up 6 bases and J gave up 8 bases; unmatched junction bases: 10. Germline V gene data show CDR1 as SGHNT and CDR2 as YENEEA. CDR3 nucleotides: TGTGCCAGCAGTCGGACTAGCGGACGTACAGATGAGCAGTTCTTC. This encodes CASSRTSGRTDEQFF.

V usage is TRBV29-1 and J usage is TRBJ2-1; 9 bases line up with TRBD2. There are 13 residues in the CDR3. Germline lookup yields CDR1 SQVTM and CDR2 ANQGSEA. V lost 0 bases, J lost 9 bases, and 3 bases stayed unmatched. This chain's CDR3 is CSVEDLAGTEQFF. As DNA, the CDR3 is TGCAGCGTTGAAGACCTAGCGGGGACTGAGCAGTTCTTC.

This chain links TRBV7-2 with TRBJ2-5; 9 bases fit TRBD1. The V segment lost 5 bases and the J segment 2 bases; nucleotides outside the gene matches: 6. The CDR3 is 15 residues long. CDR1 and CDR2 (germline): SGHTA, FQGNSA. The CDR3 DNA is TGTGCCAGCAGCCCCAGGACAGGGGCTCAAGAGACCCAGTACTTC. This encodes CASSPRTGAQETQYF.

The gene calls are TRBV6-6 and TRBJ1-1; D is unresolved. The CDR3 contains 12 residues. Deletions cut 5 bases from V and 6 bases from J, with 10 bases between. The germline CDR1 and CDR2 sequences are MNHNY and SVGAGI (reference sequence). The CDR3 sequence: CASSLLASEAFF. DNA of the CDR3: TGTGCCAGCAGTCTTTTGGCTTCTGAAGCTTTCTTT.

This clone was seen just once. The chain carries TRBV28 and TRBJ2-6, with a weak D call TRBD1 (6 bases). There are 17 residues in the CDR3. The V gene's germline CDR1 is MDHEN and CDR2 SYDVKM. V was pared by 4 bases and J by 1 base, with 14 bases between. The CDR3 DNA sequence: TGTGCCAGCAGTTCCGCAACAGGGATATCTGGGGCCAACGTCCTGACTTTC. It specifies CASSSATGISGANVLTF.